Following are 20 T cell receptor beta chains from one sample sequenced in a study of shared clonotypes between healthy human individuals. Produced via immunoSEQ multiplex PCR; TCRdb's table is partial and in-frame only. The sample consists of over a million clones, roughly 96% of them appearing once. Sequencing used naive CD4+ T cells sorted from blood. Subset of the sample: CD45RA+ positively selected. The source is a young man in good health.

The chain couples TRBV10-3 to TRBJ2-7; 8 positions match TRBD2. V gave up 2 bases and J gave up 1 base; unmatched junction bases: 7. CDR3 length equals 16 residues. Per germline, CDR1 ENHRY and CDR2 SYGVKD. The CDR3 here is CAISEGRTSHSYEQYF. CDR3 coding DNA: TGTGCCATCAGTGAGGGTCGGACTAGCCATTCCTACGAGCAGTACTTC.

This sequence joins TRBV11-1 and TRBJ2-1; possibly TRBD1 or TRBD2 for D (5 bases each). V was shortened by 4 bases and J by 4 bases, with 23 bases between the two germline ends. Germline assignment: CDR1 SGHAT and CDR2 FQDESV (reference sequence). The CDR3 contains 18 residues. The CDR3 DNA is TGTGCCAGCAGCTCAATATCCCCCCCGGGACCAAGTTACAATGAGCAGTTCTTC. Its translation: CASSSISPPGPSYNEQFF.

The chain recombines TRBV10-3 with TRBJ2-3; 10 nucleotides align to TRBD1. The V gene's germline CDR1 is ENHRY and CDR2 SYGVKD. The V segment lost 0 bases and the J segment 8 bases; nucleotides outside the gene matches: 5. This CDR3 has 15 residues. The CDR3 here is CAISESGTGVVTQYF. CDR3 coding DNA: TGTGCCATCAGTGAGTCGGGGACAGGGGTAGTTACGCAGTATTTT.

V gene TRBV5-3 combines with J gene TRBJ2-5; 14 bases are a match to TRBD2. TRBV5-3 is an ORF for which the function is uncertain. The CDR3 extends over 16 amino acids. Unmatched junction bases numbered 2, after V lost 1 base and J lost 3 bases. CDR3 region: CARSLMGLAGEETQYF. Written as DNA, the CDR3 is TGTGCCAGAAGCTTGATGGGACTAGCGGGAGAAGAGACCCAGTACTTC.

The chain couples TRBV6-1 to TRBJ2-2, with 7 bases identical to TRBD1. V lost 4 bases and J lost 1; bases outside the gene matches: 3. CDR1 is MNHNS, CDR2 SASEGT, per germline. This CDR3 comprises 15 residues. The CDR3 loop reads CASSGRTGNTGELFF. Here the CDR3 DNA reads TGTGCCAGCAGTGGTAGGACAGGGAACACCGGGGAGCTGTTTTTT.

The rearrangement links TRBV18 to TRBJ2-5, with a weak D call TRBD1 (5 bases). Germline CDR1 is KGHSH and CDR2 is LQKENI. Trimming shortened V by 3 bases and J by 1 base, and 15 bases separated the two germline ends. CDR3 length equals 16 residues. This chain's CDR3 is CASSPLAGRGQETQYF. CDR3 DNA: TGTGCCAGCTCACCGTTGGCAGGGCGTGGCCAAGAGACCCAGTACTTC.

The chain links TRBV27 to TRBJ2-1; D possibly corresponds to TRBD2 (6 bases). Germline-derived CDR1 and CDR2 are MNHEY and SMNVEV (reference sequence). The CDR3 is made up of 13 amino acids. The V end lost 5 bases, the J end lost 7 bases, and 12 bases lay between the germline ends. CDR3 sequence reads: CASSREHKNEQFF. As DNA, the CDR3 is TGTGCCAGCAGTCGGGAGCACAAAAATGAGCAGTTCTTC.

The J gene is TRBJ1-3, the V gene TRBV6-1; D possibly corresponds to TRBD1 (5 bases). V lost 3 bases to trimming and J lost 0 bases, with 15 bases between them. Germline loops: CDR1 MNHNS, CDR2 SASEGT. This CDR3 has 17 amino acids. CDR3 in DNA: TGTGCCAGCAGTGAGGGGCTGGGGATGGACTCTGGAAACACCATATATTTT. This encodes CASSEGLGMDSGNTIYF.

This rearrangement joins TRBV6-1 to TRBJ1-2; D unresolved. V lost 2 bases and J lost 8, with 12 bases in between. This CDR3 is built from 13 residues. Germline-derived CDR1 and CDR2 are MNHNS and SASEGT. CDR3 sequence: CASSELWDRGYTF. The CDR3 DNA sequence: TGTGCCAGCAGTGAACTATGGGATCGAGGCTACACCTTC.

The chain joins TRBV29-1 to TRBJ2-3, with D perhaps TRBD1 or TRBD2 (6 bases each). Trimming left V 7 bases short and J 5 bases short, with 16 bases between. This CDR3 is 13 amino acids long. Germline-derived CDR1 and CDR2 are SQVTM and ANQGSEA. The CDR3 bases are TGCAGCGCCTCTCGAGGGGGGATAGATACGCAGTATTTT. Its protein is CSASRGGIDTQYF.

The chain recombines TRBV19 with TRBJ2-3, with D hard to call. V lost 3 bases, J lost 0 bases, and 13 bases lay in between. CDR1 is LNHDA and CDR2 is SQIVND in the germline V gene (reference sequence). The CDR3 sequence is 16 residues long. CDR3 sequence: CASSIPGGTSTDTQYF. The CDR3 DNA is TGTGCCAGTAGTATTCCTGGCGGAACTAGCACAGATACGCAGTATTTT.

V gene TRBV18 combines with J gene TRBJ2-1; D is perhaps TRBD1 or TRBD2 (5 bases each). The germline V gene encodes CDR1 KGHSH and CDR2 LQKENI. The CDR3 contains 11 residues. Trimming took off 3 bases at V and 13 bases at J, with 10 bases between the two ends. The CDR3 reads CASSPGGKQFF. CDR3 DNA sequence: TGTGCCAGCTCACCTGGGGGAAAACAGTTCTTC.

The chain couples TRBV11-3 to TRBJ2-1; 10 bases line up with TRBD2. The ends lost 1 base at V and 4 bases at J; junction bases unmatched: 4. From germline, CDR1 is SGHNT and CDR2 YENEEA. The CDR3 is made up of 16 amino acids. The CDR3: CASSLASSGGYNEQFF. As DNA, the CDR3 is TGTGCCAGCAGCTTAGCCTCTAGCGGGGGATACAATGAGCAGTTCTTC.

CDR3 protein: CASTHTGLAGVSGELFF. The CDR3 DNA reads TGTGCCAGCACACATACGGGCCTAGCGGGAGTTAGCGGGGAGCTGTTTTTT. The rearrangement uses TRBV11-2 and TRBJ2-2; TRBD2 matches 10 bases. CDR1 and CDR2 (germline): SGHAT, FQNNGV. This CDR3 is built from 17 residues. J gave up 7 bases and V 7 bases, and 15 bases lay outside the gene matches.

The chain uses TRBV7-2 and TRBJ1-4; weak D call: TRBD1 (5 bases). Germline V gene data show CDR1 as SGHTA and CDR2 as FQGNSA. Trimming took off 5 bases at V and 2 bases at J, with 12 bases between the two ends. This CDR3 is built from 15 residues. The CDR3 DNA sequence: TGTGCCAGCAGCCCCCAGACAGTCACTAATGAAAAACTGTTTTTT. It is translated as CASSPQTVTNEKLFF.

The V and J genes are TRBV28 and TRBJ2-1; 7 bases are shared with TRBD2. V lost 6 bases, J lost 5 bases, and 7 bases stayed unmatched. Germline V CDR1 and CDR2: MDHEN, SYDVKM. This CDR3 contains 14 residues. In nucleotides, the CDR3 is TGTGCCAGCAGGAAAGCGGGACCTAACAATGAGCAGTTCTTC. It specifies CASRKAGPNNEQFF.

As to this clone: At one end the junction does not follow the germline gene, possibly because of a read error. V is TRBV7-7 and J is TRBJ2-1, with D unclear. The V gene's germline CDR1 is SSHAT and CDR2 FNYEAQ (reference sequence). This CDR3 is 13 amino acids long. Here the CDR3 DNA reads TGTGCTAGCAGCCCCGGTACCAACAATGAGCAGTTCTTC. Residues: CASSPGTNNEQFF.

The chain has TRBV7-3 and TRBJ1-1; D not resolved. V dropped 5 bases and J dropped 7 bases, with 14 bases sitting between them. The CDR3 runs 13 residues. Germline CDR1 reads SGHTA; CDR2 reads FQGTGA. This CDR3 reads CASSLGTTGEAFF. CDR3 DNA: TGTGCCAGCAGCCTCGGTACGACTGGTGAAGCTTTCTTT.

CDR3 region: CAWSVGAVNTEAFF. The CDR3 DNA reads TGTGCCTGGAGTGTTGGCGCAGTGAACACTGAAGCTTTCTTT. The chain has TRBV30 and TRBJ1-1; D gene unclear. V was pared by 0 bases and J by 0 bases, with 8 bases between. Per the germline V gene, CDR1 is GTSNPN and CDR2 is SVGIG (reference sequence). The CDR3 has 14 residues.

The gene calls are TRBV18 and TRBJ1-1; 8 bases fit TRBD1. Germline V gene lookup returns CDR1 KGHSH and CDR2 LQKENI. Trimming removed 2 bases from V and 1 base from J; junction bases left unmatched: 9. The CDR3 covers 17 residues. The CDR3 loop is CASSPMGGGQANTEAFF. CDR3 coding DNA: TGTGCCAGCTCACCAATGGGGGGGGGACAGGCGAACACTGAAGCTTTCTTT.